Below, 31 T cell receptor beta chains from the same sample are listed, as sequenced in a study of OX40 agonist ivuxolimab in advanced cancers. This table comes from immunoSEQ multiplex PCR, and its TCRdb copy is limited to in-frame clones, with some not included. This table has more than 75,000 clones, around 85% appearing once. The sample was CD4+ or CD8+ T cells sorted from blood, taken in a trial of the OX40 agonist ivuxolimab. These receptors were taken from an adult with an advanced solid tumor such as melanoma, head and neck, liver or kidney cancer.

The chain joins TRBV19 to TRBJ1-2; 7 bases match TRBD1. The CDR3 consists of 15 residues. J gave up 0 bases and V 4 bases, and 5 bases lay outside the gene matches. Germline V gives CDR1 LNHDA, CDR2 SQIVND (reference sequence). CDR3 region: CASSTQGNPNYGYTF. The CDR3 DNA reads TGTGCCAGTAGTACACAGGGGAACCCTAACTATGGCTACACCTTC.

V is TRBV6-1 and J is TRBJ1-1, with D uncertain. V gave up 7 bases and J gave up 7 bases, with 19 bases separating them. The CDR3 is 14 amino acids. Per the germline V gene, CDR1 is MNHNS and CDR2 is SASEGT. CDR3 sequence reads: CASTSRISEGEAFF. The CDR3 DNA sequence: TGTGCCAGCACAAGCAGAATATCCGAAGGTGAAGCTTTCTTT.

This clone occurred once. The rearrangement uses TRBV7-3 and TRBJ2-7, with D maybe TRBD1 (5 bases). CDR3 size: 17 residues. From germline, CDR1 is SGHTA and CDR2 FQGTGA. V was trimmed by 6 bases and J by 2 bases, leaving 23 bases between them. CDR3: CASSNHLTEFLPYEQYF. CDR3 in DNA: TGTGCCAGCAGTAACCACTTGACAGAATTTCTACCCTACGAGCAGTACTTC.

The gene calls are TRBV10-3 and TRBJ1-5; 8 nucleotides agree with TRBD1. Germline CDR1 is ENHRY and CDR2 is SYGVKD. The junction had 5 bases not matched to a gene; V was cut back by 6 bases and J by 4 bases. The CDR3 runs to 14 residues. The CDR3, as DNA: TGTGCCATCAGCCAACAGGGGGGAAATCAGCCCCAGCATTTT. Protein: CAISQQGGNQPQHF.

The chain joins TRBV6-6 to TRBJ1-5; a weak D match, TRBD1 (6 bases). CDR3 length equals 15 residues. Trimming removed 3 bases from V and 1 base from J, with 10 bases in between. Looked up from germline, CDR1 is MNHNY and CDR2 is SVGAGI (reference sequence). CDR3 DNA: TGTGCCAGCAGTTATGCAGGGGAGAGCAATCAGCCCCAGCATTTT. It codes for CASSYAGESNQPQHF.

The rearrangement joins TRBV2 to TRBJ2-3; perhaps TRBD1 as D (5 bases). Germline CDR1 is SNHLY and CDR2 is FYNNEI. With 5 bases removed from V and 6 bases from J, the gap between germline ends came to 12 bases. CDR3 length: 13 residues. CDR3 DNA: TGTGCCAGCAGTAAGGGGTGGCCCGATACGCAGTATTTT. This codes for CASSKGWPDTQYF.

This chain connects TRBV6-1 to TRBJ2-4; TRBD2 might be the D (6 bases). V was clipped by 10 bases and J by 6 bases, with 16 bases between them. Per the germline V gene, CDR1 is MNHNS and CDR2 is SASEGT. CDR3 length: 13 amino acids. The CDR3 sequence: CATVRLGRNIQYF. In nucleotides, the CDR3 is TGTGCCACCGTAAGACTAGGAAGAAACATTCAGTACTTC.

The chain links TRBV5-4 to TRBJ1-2; D may be TRBD1 (6 bases). V was pared by 0 bases and J by 8 bases, with 17 bases between. CDR1 and CDR2 (germline): SGHNT, YYREEE (reference sequence). The CDR3 contains 15 residues. The CDR3 loop reads CASSLDNRETGGYTF. CDR3 DNA: TGTGCCAGCAGCTTGGATAACAGGGAGACGGGGGGCTACACCTTC.

The chain carries TRBV20-1 and TRBJ2-1; D gene uncertain. V was clipped by 6 bases and J by 10 bases, with 10 bases between them. The CDR3 runs to 10 residues. CDR1 DFQATT and CDR2 SNEGSKA come from the germline V gene (reference sequence). The CDR3 region is CSASPGEQFF. DNA of the CDR3: TGCAGTGCCAGCCCCGGAGAGCAGTTCTTC.

The rearrangement uses TRBV29-1 and TRBJ2-7, with TRBD2 matching 12 bases. The CDR3 totals 14 residues. Germline CDR1 is SQVTM and CDR2 is ANQGSEA. Germline trimming cut 6 bases from V and 4 bases from J; bases unmatched to any gene: 7. This CDR3 is CSVTGLAGFYEQYF. CDR3 sequence (DNA): TGCAGCGTCACGGGACTAGCGGGTTTTTACGAGCAGTACTTC.

V usage is TRBV28 and J usage is TRBJ2-6; D not resolved. V gave up 6 bases and J gave up 4 bases, with 10 bases separating them. The germline V gene has CDR1 MDHEN and CDR2 SYDVKM. There are 14 residues in the CDR3. CDR3 loop: CASSLGGGANVLTF. As DNA, the CDR3 is TGTGCCAGCAGCCTAGGTGGCGGGGCCAACGTCCTGACTTTC.

J is TRBJ1-2 and V is TRBV30, with 8 bases lining up with TRBD1. Per germline, CDR1 GTSNPN and CDR2 SVGIG (reference sequence). The CDR3 runs to 15 residues. J lost 2 bases, V lost 0 bases, and 5 bases had no gene match. The chain's CDR3 is CAWSVSGGRNYGYTF. The CDR3 nucleotides are TGTGCCTGGAGTGTCTCAGGGGGCAGAAACTATGGCTACACCTTC.

V usage is TRBV28 and J usage is TRBJ2-7; 8 bases fit TRBD1. Germline lookup yields CDR1 MDHEN and CDR2 SYDVKM. The CDR3 length is 15 residues. Trimming cost V 7 bases and J 7 bases; bases outside gene matches: 15. The CDR3 loop reads CASTITGTGVQEQYF. As DNA, the CDR3 is TGTGCCAGCACTATTACCGGGACAGGAGTTCAGGAGCAGTACTTC. Full variable domain (remainder filled in from reference TRBV28 and TRBJ2-7): DVKVTQSSRYLVKRTGEKVFLECVQDMDHENMFWYRQDPGLGLRLIYFSYDVKMKEKGDIPEGYSVSREKKERFSLILESASTNQTSMYLCASTITGTGVQEQYFGPGTRLTVT.

This chain uses TRBV11-2 with TRBJ2-1; TRBD2 matches 10 bases. The CDR3 is 15 amino acids. The V and J ends lost 5 bases and 2 bases, in that order; junction bases with no gene match: 3. Germline lookup yields CDR1 SGHAT and CDR2 FQNNGV. The CDR3 loop reads CASSPGLAAYNEQFF. CDR3 bases: TGTGCCAGCAGCCCTGGACTAGCGGCCTACAATGAGCAGTTCTTC. The complete variable domain, with remaining parts taken from reference TRBV11-2 and TRBJ2-1, reads EAGVAQSPRYKIIEKRQSVAFWCNPISGHATLYWYQQILGQGPKLLIQFQNNGVVDDSQLPKDRFSAERLKGVDSTLKIQPAKLEDSAVYLCASSPGLAAYNEQFFGPGTRLTVL.

This clone was seen once. The V and J genes are TRBV14 and TRBJ2-2; unclear D gene. Germline CDR1 is SGHDN and CDR2 is FVKESK. CDR3 length: 11 amino acids. V lost 2 bases to trimming and J lost 6 bases, with 1 base between them. CDR3 DNA sequence: TGTGCCAGCAGCCAATCCGGGGAGCTGTTTTTT. It translates to CASSQSGELFF.

The chain couples TRBV5-1 to TRBJ2-3, with D unclear. The germline V gene has CDR1 SGHRS and CDR2 YFSETQ. V lost 2 bases to trimming and J lost 2 bases, with 9 bases between them. CDR3 length: 14 amino acids. The CDR3 reads CASSFMLSTDTQYF. The CDR3 DNA sequence: TGCGCCAGCAGCTTTATGCTCTCCACAGATACGCAGTATTTT.

CDR3 sequence (DNA): TGCGCCAGCAGGGAAGACCCGGCGGGCAATCAGCCCCAGCATTTT. Its protein product is CASREDPAGNQPQHF. V usage is TRBV5-1 and J usage is TRBJ1-5; no clear D. The germline V gene encodes CDR1 SGHRS and CDR2 YFSETQ. V was trimmed by 5 bases and J by 2 bases, leaving 14 bases between them. The CDR3 loop spans 15 amino acids.

J is TRBJ2-5 and V is TRBV30; D remains unclear. The V end lost 5 bases, the J end lost 2 bases, and 6 bases lay between the germline ends. Germline V gene lookup returns CDR1 GTSNPN and CDR2 SVGIG (reference sequence). The CDR3 extends over 11 amino acids. The chain's CDR3 is CAWGRQETQYF. Written as DNA, the CDR3 is TGTGCCTGGGGCCGACAAGAGACCCAGTACTTC.

This rearrangement joins TRBV6-5 to TRBJ1-2; D perhaps matches TRBD1 (5 bases). Trimming took 4 bases from V and 8 from J, leaving 14 bases between them. This CDR3 is 13 amino acids long. Germline CDR1 MNHEY, CDR2 SVGAGI. The CDR3 here is CASSSGASTGYTF. The CDR3 nucleotides are TGTGCCAGCAGTTCCGGGGCCTCCACGGGCTACACCTTC.

The chain combines TRBV29-1 with TRBJ2-2; possibly TRBD1 for D (6 bases). In germline, CDR1 is SQVTM, CDR2 ANQGSEA. The ends were cut back, 4 bases at V and 7 bases at J, with 10 bases in the middle. This CDR3 comprises 12 residues. CDR3 sequence reads: CSVGGGVGELFF. As DNA, the CDR3 is TGCAGCGTTGGAGGGGGTGTCGGGGAGCTGTTTTTT.

J is TRBJ2-1 and V is TRBV5-6; 8 bases are a match to TRBD2. CDR3 length: 17 amino acids. V was clipped by 0 bases and J by 5 bases; unmatched bases: 10. CDR1 is SGHDT and CDR2 is YYEEEE in the germline V gene. The CDR3 coding sequence is TGTGCCAGCAGCTTGGAAGGGCGTAGCGGGGCCCACAATGAGCAGTTCTTC. Protein sequence: CASSLEGRSGAHNEQFF.

The chain uses TRBV30 and TRBJ2-2; D is perhaps TRBD1 (5 bases). The CDR3 runs to 15 residues. V was clipped by 1 base and J by 0 bases, with 9 bases between them. Per germline, CDR1 GTSNPN and CDR2 SVGIG (reference sequence). The DNA of the CDR3 is TGTGCCTGGAGTGCTTTAGGGGCGAACACCGGGGAGCTGTTTTTT. Its translation: CAWSALGANTGELFF.

The chain carries TRBV18 and TRBJ2-7, with D tentatively TRBD2 (5 bases). V was pared by 6 bases and J by 7 bases, with 13 bases between. CDR1 and CDR2 from the germline V gene are KGHSH and LQKENI. This CDR3 is 12 amino acids long. CDR3 loop: CASSTVRGEQYF. The CDR3 nucleotides read TGTGCCAGCTCTACCGTCAGAGGGGAGCAGTACTTC.

The V call is TRBV7-2, the J call TRBJ2-5; D remains unclear. CDR1 is SGHTA, CDR2 FQGNSA, per germline. V lost 5 bases and J lost 0, with 4 bases in between. There are 12 residues in the CDR3. The CDR3 sequence is CASSPYQETQYF. For the CDR3, the DNA is TGTGCCAGCAGCCCCTACCAAGAGACCCAGTACTTC. Looking up the rest from reference TRBV7-2 and TRBJ2-5 gives the full variable domain: GAGVSQSPSNKVTEKGKDVELRCDPISGHTALYWYRQSLGQGLEFLIYFQGNSAPDKSGLPSDRFSAERTGGSVSTLTIQRTQQEDSAVYLCASSPYQETQYFGPGTRLLVL.

V and J are TRBV27 and TRBJ2-5, with 8 nucleotides matching TRBD1. Germline CDR1 reads MNHEY; CDR2 reads SMNVEV (reference sequence). The V segment lost 5 bases and the J segment 4 bases; nucleotides outside the gene matches: 3. The CDR3 is 13 residues long. The CDR3: CASSVDRGETQYF. For the CDR3, the DNA is TGTGCCAGCAGTGTCGACAGGGGAGAGACCCAGTACTTC.

This clone was seen a single time. This sequence joins TRBV7-9 and TRBJ2-1; a weak D match, TRBD2 (6 bases). This CDR3 comprises 17 residues. Trimming removed 5 bases from V and 7 bases from J, with 24 bases in between. CDR1 is SEHNR, CDR2 FQNEAQ, per germline (reference sequence). The CDR3 loop reads CASSLRPGRGLGNEQFF. CDR3 in DNA: TGTGCCAGCAGCCTCCGACCCGGGAGAGGGTTAGGGAATGAGCAGTTCTTC.

The V call is TRBV18, the J call TRBJ2-6; perhaps TRBD1 as D (6 bases). CDR1 and CDR2 from the germline V gene are KGHSH and LQKENI. Between the trimmed V and J ends, which lost 4 bases and 2 bases, there was a span of 12 bases. The CDR3 is 16 amino acids. The CDR3 spells CASSRVTGTGANVLTF. The CDR3 bases are TGTGCCAGCTCACGAGTAACAGGGACTGGGGCCAACGTCCTGACTTTC.

The rearrangement links TRBV6-5 to TRBJ1-1, with D unclear. Trimming cost V 4 bases and J 6 bases, with 15 bases left between them. The CDR3 is made up of 14 amino acids. CDR1 is MNHEY and CDR2 is SVGAGI in the germline V gene. CDR3: CASSWSSAVPEAFF. The CDR3 DNA follows: TGTGCCAGCAGTTGGAGCTCAGCGGTCCCTGAAGCTTTCTTT.

V usage is TRBV5-1 and J usage is TRBJ2-3, with D unresolved. V shed 2 bases and J shed 1 base, with 8 bases lying between them. CDR1 and CDR2 (germline): SGHRS, YFSETQ. There are 14 residues in the CDR3. DNA of the CDR3: TGCGCCAGCAGCTTCCGATCTGGCACAGATACGCAGTATTTT. The encoded protein is CASSFRSGTDTQYF.

This clone occurred a few times. Other DNA sequences within the sample encode an identical CDR3. The CDR3 here is CASSPRGPDTQYF. The CDR3 bases are TGTGCCAGCAGCCCTAGAGGGCCAGATACGCAGTATTTT. This chain joins TRBV7-9 and TRBJ2-3; a possible D gene is TRBD2 (5 bases). Trimming cost V 5 bases and J 4 bases, with 10 bases left between them. CDR1 SEHNR and CDR2 FQNEAQ come from the germline V gene (reference sequence). The CDR3 contains 13 residues.

The chain links TRBV27 to TRBJ2-5; D is uncertain. CDR1 MNHEY and CDR2 SMNVEV come from the germline V gene (reference sequence). The CDR3 covers 13 residues. V was clipped by 2 bases and J by 3 bases, with 7 bases between them. CDR3 sequence (DNA): TGTGCCAGCAGTTTAGACTTTAAAGAGACCCAGTACTTC. Its translation is CASSLDFKETQYF.